This TCR beta chain was captured in a study of T-cell memory formation after mild COVID-19 (dated by TCRdb to the early 2020s). The study in broad terms: TCR sequence clusters from the two donors were largely donor specific. Longitudinal TCRalpha and TCRbeta repertoire sequencing tracked T-cell clones expanding and contracting after mild COVID-19 in a couple of donors. Two young, previously healthy adult volunteers made up the cohort, one male and one female. What the authors observed across the whole study: Only a couple of mild cases were covered by the study, and larger cohorts that include severe cases with pre-infection samples were considered necessary. SARS-CoV-2 specificity was not confirmed for the second-wave clones peaking on day 37. The detection of some responding clones in pre-infection memory suggests that pre-existing cross-reactive memory T cells joined the SARS-CoV-2 response. Contracting CD4+ clones were found mainly in CM and EM memory subsets, while CD8+ clones were enriched in EMRA. Clones that contracted from day 15 to 85 showed balanced CD4/CD8 phenotypes, whereas a second wave of clones that expanded from day 15 to 37 leaned towards CD4+.

Comment on this clonotype: Its antigen remains unidentified. Per-base quality was not reported, and no clone a single base away is much larger than it.

TCRdb shows the sequencer as Illumina NovaSeq 6000. cDNA libraries for TCRalpha and TCRbeta were prepared by 5'RACE using constant-segment primers, with sample barcodes and unique molecular identifiers added. RNA was extracted from every sample with Trizol reagent. The libraries were amplified in two PCR steps, and the second step added a second sample barcode and Illumina TruSeq adapters. The libraries were sequenced on an Illumina NovaSeq using 2 x 150 bp paired-end reads. The study's own analysis went as follows. The reads were demultiplexed and collapsed into UMI-guided consensus sequences using migec v1.2.7. With mixcr v2.1.11, UMI consensuses were aligned to TRA and TRB V and J templates and assembled into clonotypes. A clonotype was counted as expanded or contracted only when both edgeR and NoisET called the clonotype significant, with the noise models trained on biological replicates. For edgeR calls, the cutoffs were a false discovery rate-adjusted p below 0.01 and a log2 fold-change threshold of 1. As an exploratory analysis of dynamics, PCA with hierarchical clustering was applied to max-normalized trajectories of the 1000 most abundant clonotypes. Separately sequenced CD4+ and CD8+ repertoires were used to assign the CD4 or CD8 phenotype of responding clones. Starting from the raw public reads, TCRdb applied fastp trimming at Q25, assembled clones with MiXCR and retained in-frame beta chains. Every CDR3 protein is listed once, alongside the most common genes and DNA of its rows. These V and J calls originate from TCRdb's pipeline instead of the authors' own analysis. The sample has 400,000 to 500,000 distinct CDR3 sequences on record, 20% of them singletons. The top ten constitute around 8% of the sample.

The germline V gene specifies SGHRS as CDR1 and YFSETQ as CDR2. Trimming costs V 0 bases and J 5 bases, and their ends lie 11 bases apart. The CDR3 goes from the cysteine to the phenylalanine over 14 residues. Only the CDR3 part of the read is kept: 42 bases, read in frame from the first base. Ficoll-Paque density gradient centrifugation was the method used to isolate PBMCs. Sample: PBMCs or a T cell subset sorted from them (not recorded which). This clonotype originated in an adult woman who had mild COVID-19 (a few samples of this study predate the infection). The sample titles of this study are shuffled in the database, so cell type and time point are left out; the donor was told from shared clones. The V and J genes are TRBV5-1 and TRBJ2-5, with TRBD1 tentatively as D gene (6 bases match). The nucleotides read TGCGCCAGCAGCTTGGATCCAGGGGAGGAGACCCAGTACTTC. Translated, this gives CASSLDPGEETQYF.